Below, 27 T cell receptor beta chains from the same sample are listed, as sequenced in a study of PD-L1 blockade in urothelial cancer. Noted time point: peripheral blood 6 weeks after treatment start. Using immunoSEQ multiplex PCR, the repertoire was profiled, and TCRdb retains in-frame clones only, with some absent. The repertoire holds 100,000 to 150,000 clones, with roughly 86% as singletons. The sequencing used PBMCs, collected around atezolizumab (anti-PD-L1) treatment. The receptor source for this set is a man aged 45-65 years with urothelial cancer.

V and J are TRBV2 and TRBJ2-1; 7 nucleotides align to TRBD1. From germline, CDR1 is SNHLY and CDR2 FYNNEI. V shed 5 bases and J 9 bases; nucleotides not matched to a gene: 13. CDR3 size: 15 residues. CDR3 DNA: TGTGCCAGCAGTACCCAGGGGGTGGGTGCTATTGAGCAGTTCTTC. Encoded protein: CASSTQGVGAIEQFF.

A single count supports this clone. The rearrangement joins TRBV5-1 to TRBJ2-2, with D unclear. V was trimmed by 5 bases and J by 0 bases, leaving 11 bases between them. Germline V lookup: CDR1 SGHRS, CDR2 YFSETQ. There are 15 residues in the CDR3. As DNA, the CDR3 is TGCGCCAGCAGTCCCGACGGGTCGAACACCGGGGAGCTGTTTTTT. Protein: CASSPDGSNTGELFF. Full variable domain (rest looked up from reference TRBV5-1 and TRBJ2-2): KAGVTQTPRYLIKTRGQQVTLSCSPISGHRSVSWYQQTPGQGLQFLFEYFSETQRNKGNFPGRFSGRQFSNSRSEMNVSTLELGDSALYLCASSPDGSNTGELFFGEGSRLTVL.

The chain joins TRBV28 to TRBJ1-3, with D possibly TRBD1 on 5 matching bases. The V end lost 3 bases, the J end lost 3 bases, and 15 bases lay between the germline ends. CDR3 length: 16 residues. The V gene's germline CDR1 is MDHEN and CDR2 SYDVKM. Here the CDR3 reads CASSFARGKYGNTIYF. CDR3 coding DNA: TGTGCCAGCAGTTTTGCTCGGGGGAAGTATGGAAACACCATATATTTT.

The chain has TRBV9 and TRBJ2-7, with D perhaps matching TRBD1 (6 bases). The V and J ends lost 4 bases and 4 bases respectively, with 15 bases between them. The CDR3 totals 14 residues. Germline V CDR1 and CDR2: SGDLS, YYNGEE. CDR3 residues: CASSPRQASYEQYF. Here the CDR3 DNA reads TGTGCCAGCAGCCCACGACAGGCTAGTTACGAGCAGTACTTC.

This clone was counted between two and nine times. The chain combines TRBV10-3 with TRBJ2-7; D gene uncertain. Trimming removed 6 bases at V and 7 bases at J, with 10 bases between. This CDR3 has 11 amino acids. The V gene's germline CDR1 is ENHRY and CDR2 SYGVKD. The CDR3 loop is CAIRKDREQYF. As DNA, the CDR3 is TGTGCCATCAGGAAAGATCGGGAGCAGTACTTC.

The rearrangement links TRBV6-5 to TRBJ1-1; no definite D call. CDR3 length: 15 residues. V lost 5 bases, J lost 0 bases, and 13 bases lay in between. Germline assignment: CDR1 MNHEY and CDR2 SVGAGI. Written as DNA, the CDR3 is TGTGCCAGCAGTCAGTCTAGTAGAATGAACACTGAAGCTTTCTTT. Translating gives CASSQSSRMNTEAFF.

J is TRBJ2-5 and V is TRBV30; TRBD2 agrees at 10 bases. From germline, CDR1 is GTSNPN and CDR2 SVGIG (reference sequence). There are 14 residues in the CDR3. The junction had 5 bases not matched to a gene; V was cut back by 3 bases and J by 4 bases. This CDR3 reads CAWSKGLARETQYF. In DNA form, the CDR3 reads TGTGCCTGGAGCAAGGGACTAGCGCGAGAGACCCAGTACTTC. The full variable domain, completed using reference TRBV30 and TRBJ2-5, is SQTIHQWPATLVQPVGSPLSLECTVEGTSNPNLYWYRQAAGRGLQLLFYSVGIGQISSEVPQNLSASRPQDRQFILSSKKLLLSDSGFYLCAWSKGLARETQYFGPGTRLLVL.

V and J are TRBV15 and TRBJ2-7; TRBD1 matches 7 bases. Looked up from germline, CDR1 is LNHNV and CDR2 is YYDKDF (reference sequence). The V and J ends lost 1 base and 9 bases, in that order; junction bases with no gene match: 9. The length of the CDR3 is 14 residues. The CDR3 loop reads CATSRGNTGTVQYF. The CDR3 nucleotides read TGTGCCACCAGCAGAGGTAATACCGGGACAGTGCAGTACTTC.

This chain links TRBV20-1 with TRBJ2-3; no clear D. V was cut by 6 bases and J by 3 bases, with 7 bases left in between. Germline values: CDR1 DFQATT, CDR2 SNEGSKA (reference sequence). The length of the CDR3 is 11 residues. Here the CDR3 DNA reads TGCAGTGCCACCAGAACAGATACGCAGTATTTT. As protein: CSATRTDTQYF.

The chain couples TRBV13 to TRBJ1-1, with unresolved D. The CDR3 runs to 13 residues. Trimming shortened V by 6 bases and J by 1 base, and 9 bases separated the two germline ends. The germline V gene has CDR1 PRHDT and CDR2 FYEKMQ (reference sequence). Written as DNA, the CDR3 is TGTGCCAGCAGTCCCGACACGAACACTGAAGCTTTCTTT. Amino acid sequence: CASSPDTNTEAFF.

For this clone: Germline and junction disagree at one end, which may indicate a read error. The V call is TRBV10-3, the J call TRBJ2-3; D gene ambiguous. The CDR3 runs to 13 residues. Germline loops: CDR1 ENHRY, CDR2 SYGVKD. In nucleotides, the CDR3 is TGTGCCATCAGTGAGTCAACCACAAATACGCAGTATTTT. This encodes CAISESTTNTQYF.

This clone was counted once. The DNA of the CDR3 is TGTGCCAGCAGCCCCGACAGGGCCTATAATTCACCCCTCCACTTT. Its translation is CASSPDRAYNSPLHF. The gene calls are TRBV7-9 and TRBJ1-6; 7 bases are shared with TRBD1. The V gene's germline CDR1 is SEHNR and CDR2 FQNEAQ (reference sequence). The CDR3 is 15 residues long. The J segment lost 2 bases and the V segment lost 5 bases, leaving 3 bases of the junction unmatched.

CDR3 protein: CASRPRTSGREAGELFF. CDR3 DNA: TGTGCCAGCAGACCTAGGACTAGCGGGAGGGAAGCCGGGGAGCTGTTTTTT. The chain couples TRBV28 to TRBJ2-2; TRBD2 agrees at 15 bases. V was pared by 6 bases and J by 6 bases, with 8 bases of the junction left unmatched. Germline V gives CDR1 MDHEN, CDR2 SYDVKM. The CDR3 has 17 residues.

This sequence joins TRBV28 and TRBJ2-7; 7 positions match TRBD1. The V and J ends lost 7 bases and 1 base, in that order; junction bases with no gene match: 10. The V gene's germline CDR1 is MDHEN and CDR2 SYDVKM. CDR3 length equals 15 residues. The CDR3 is CASTSSDRLSYEQYF. DNA of the CDR3: TGTGCCAGCACATCGTCGGACAGGCTATCCTACGAGCAGTACTTC.

The gene calls are TRBV27 and TRBJ2-3; the D gene is possibly TRBD2 (5 bases). The CDR3 is made up of 14 amino acids. V gave up 7 bases and J gave up 4 bases, with 15 bases separating them. Germline V gene data show CDR1 as MNHEY and CDR2 as SMNVEV (reference sequence). CDR3 sequence: CASKRDGAADTQYF. In DNA, the CDR3 is TGTGCCAGCAAACGGGATGGAGCAGCAGATACGCAGTATTTT.

The chain is built from TRBV2 and TRBJ2-3; 11 bases are a match to TRBD2. The trim removed 3 bases at V and 7 bases at J, leaving 3 bases unmatched. There are 14 residues in the CDR3. CDR1 is SNHLY, CDR2 FYNNEI, per germline. The CDR3 here is CASSDTSGSNTQYF. The CDR3 DNA reads TGTGCCAGCAGTGATACTAGCGGGAGTAATACGCAGTATTTT.

This chain's CDR3 is CAILSGGADTQYF. As DNA, the CDR3 is TGTGCCATCCTTAGCGGGGGTGCAGATACGCAGTATTTT. This chain uses TRBV28 with TRBJ2-3; 9 nucleotides match TRBD2. The ends lost 10 bases at V and 4 bases at J; junction bases unmatched: 6. The CDR3 runs to 13 residues. Germline CDR1 reads MDHEN; CDR2 reads SYDVKM.

For the CDR3, the DNA is TGTGCCAGCAGTAAAGACAGGGGCCGTGGCACTGAAGCTTTCTTT. Translating it yields CASSKDRGRGTEAFF. V gene TRBV2 combines with J gene TRBJ1-1; 8 bases are shared with TRBD1. Trimming took 5 bases from V and 4 from J; bases not matched to a gene: 9. The CDR3 is 15 amino acids. Germline assignment: CDR1 SNHLY and CDR2 FYNNEI.

J is TRBJ2-7 and V is TRBV27, with 7 bases identical to TRBD2. The length of the CDR3 is 15 residues. Germline CDR1 is MNHEY and CDR2 is SMNVEV (reference sequence). The junction had 7 bases not matched to a gene; V was cut back by 2 bases and J by 3 bases. The CDR3 DNA follows: TGTGCCAGCAGTTTAAGGTGGGAGGGCATCTACGAGCAGTACTTC. It codes for CASSLRWEGIYEQYF.

The chain uses TRBV19 and TRBJ2-2; D call uncertain. This CDR3 has 13 residues. V was cut by 5 bases and J by 7 bases, with 11 bases left in between. Germline V gene data show CDR1 as LNHDA and CDR2 as SQIVND (reference sequence). The CDR3 reads CASSWAQVGELFF. The CDR3 DNA is TGTGCCAGTAGTTGGGCGCAGGTCGGGGAGCTGTTTTTT.

This clone was counted once. The chain uses TRBV25-1 and TRBJ1-2, with D unresolved. Per germline, CDR1 MGHDK and CDR2 SYGVNS. The CDR3 contains 15 residues. V lost 3 bases and J lost 5, with 16 bases in between. DNA for the CDR3: TGTGCCAGCAGTGACGGCGGAGAAACCCTATATGGCTACACCTTC. It specifies CASSDGGETLYGYTF.

The V call is TRBV7-2, the J call TRBJ1-2; maybe TRBD1 (5 bases). With 5 bases removed from V and 3 bases from J, the gap between germline ends came to 13 bases. Germline V CDR1 and CDR2: SGHTA, FQGNSA. The CDR3 sequence is 14 residues long. DNA for the CDR3: TGTGCCAGCAGCCCCAGGGTTCGGCACTATGGCTACACCTTC. It codes for CASSPRVRHYGYTF.

In its sample, this clone was seen once. CDR3 sequence reads: CAIREPGTSGSNEQFF. The DNA for the CDR3 is TGTGCCATCAGGGAGCCGGGGACTAGCGGGAGCAATGAGCAGTTCTTC. The gene calls are TRBV10-3 and TRBJ2-1, with 14 positions matching TRBD2. J lost 6 bases, V lost 6 bases, and 7 bases had no gene match. The CDR3 length is 16 residues. CDR1 is ENHRY, CDR2 SYGVKD, per germline.

This rearrangement joins TRBV5-1 to TRBJ2-1; 10 bases agree with TRBD1. V lost 3 bases and J lost 7; bases outside the gene matches: 13. The length of the CDR3 is 17 residues. The germline gives CDR1 SGHRS, CDR2 YFSETQ. The CDR3 region is CASSWKPTGGLSNEQFF. CDR3 DNA: TGCGCCAGCAGCTGGAAACCGACAGGGGGCTTGTCGAATGAGCAGTTCTTC.

The rearrangement uses TRBV28 and TRBJ2-7, with 9 bases identical to TRBD2. The CDR3 runs to 16 residues. Germline V lookup: CDR1 MDHEN, CDR2 SYDVKM. Trimming at V came to 2 bases and at J to 6 bases, leaving 11 bases not matched to a gene. This CDR3 is CASSLAWLAGTSEQYF. CDR3 sequence (DNA): TGTGCCAGCAGTTTAGCTTGGCTAGCGGGGACCTCCGAGCAGTACTTC.

This rearrangement joins TRBV19 to TRBJ1-4; 10 nucleotides match TRBD1. The CDR3 totals 16 residues. Germline V gene data show CDR1 as LNHDA and CDR2 as SQIVND (reference sequence). With 4 bases clipped from V and 7 bases from J, the junction kept 9 bases outside the gene matches. CDR3 in amino acids: CASSTSRDRGGEKLFF. Written as DNA, the CDR3 is TGTGCCAGTAGTACGTCCCGGGACAGGGGAGGTGAAAAACTGTTTTTT. The variable domain in full, completed from reference TRBV19 and TRBJ1-4, reads DGGITQSPKYLFRKEGQNVTLSCEQNLNHDAMYWYRQDPGQGLRLIYYSQIVNDFQKGDIAEGYSVSREKKESFPLTVTSAQKNPTAFYLCASSTSRDRGGEKLFFGSGTQLSVL.

The gene calls are TRBV10-3 and TRBJ2-2, with D possibly being TRBD2 (5 bases). Per germline, CDR1 ENHRY and CDR2 SYGVKD. The CDR3 runs to 15 residues. V was shortened by 2 bases and J by 7 bases, with 14 bases between the two germline ends. This CDR3 is CAISEDSATGGELFF. CDR3 sequence (DNA): TGTGCCATCAGTGAGGATAGCGCCACGGGCGGGGAGCTGTTTTTT.